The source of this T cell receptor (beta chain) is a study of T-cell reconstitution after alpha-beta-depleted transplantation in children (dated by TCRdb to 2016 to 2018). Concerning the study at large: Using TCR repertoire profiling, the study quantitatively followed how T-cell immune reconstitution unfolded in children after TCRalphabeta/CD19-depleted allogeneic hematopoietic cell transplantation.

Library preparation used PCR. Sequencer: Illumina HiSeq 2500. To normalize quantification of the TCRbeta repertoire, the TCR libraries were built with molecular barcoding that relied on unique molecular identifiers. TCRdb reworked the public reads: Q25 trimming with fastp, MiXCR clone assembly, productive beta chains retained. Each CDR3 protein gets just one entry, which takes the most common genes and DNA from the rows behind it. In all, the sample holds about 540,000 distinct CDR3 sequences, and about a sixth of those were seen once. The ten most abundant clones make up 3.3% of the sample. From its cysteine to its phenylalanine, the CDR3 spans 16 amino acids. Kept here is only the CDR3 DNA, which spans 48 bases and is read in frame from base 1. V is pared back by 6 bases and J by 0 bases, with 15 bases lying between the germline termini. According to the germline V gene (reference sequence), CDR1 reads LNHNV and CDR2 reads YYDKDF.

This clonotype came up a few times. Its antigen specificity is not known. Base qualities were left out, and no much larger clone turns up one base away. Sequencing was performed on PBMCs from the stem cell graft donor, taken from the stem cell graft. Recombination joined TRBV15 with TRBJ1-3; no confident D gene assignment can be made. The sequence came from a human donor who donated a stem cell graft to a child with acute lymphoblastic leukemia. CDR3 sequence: CATRTAGGSSGNTIYF. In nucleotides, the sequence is TGTGCCACCAGAACGGCAGGAGGGAGCTCTGGAAACACCATATATTTT.